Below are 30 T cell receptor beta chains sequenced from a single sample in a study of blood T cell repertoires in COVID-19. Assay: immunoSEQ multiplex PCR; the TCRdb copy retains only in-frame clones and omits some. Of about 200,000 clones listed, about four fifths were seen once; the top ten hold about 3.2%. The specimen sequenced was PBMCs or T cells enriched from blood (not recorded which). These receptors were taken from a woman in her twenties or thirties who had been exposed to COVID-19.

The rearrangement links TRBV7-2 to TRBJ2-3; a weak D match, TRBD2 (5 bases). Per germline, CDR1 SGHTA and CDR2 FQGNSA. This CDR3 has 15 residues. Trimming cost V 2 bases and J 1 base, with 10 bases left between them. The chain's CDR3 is CASSLISGGTDTQYF. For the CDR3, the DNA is TGTGCCAGCAGCTTAATCAGCGGCGGCACAGATACGCAGTATTTT.

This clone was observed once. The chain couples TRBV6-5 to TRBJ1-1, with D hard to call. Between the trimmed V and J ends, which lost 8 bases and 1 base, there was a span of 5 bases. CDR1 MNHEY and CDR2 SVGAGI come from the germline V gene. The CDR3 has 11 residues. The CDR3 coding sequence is TGTGCCAGCTTAAAGAACACTGAAGCTTTCTTT. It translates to CASLKNTEAFF.

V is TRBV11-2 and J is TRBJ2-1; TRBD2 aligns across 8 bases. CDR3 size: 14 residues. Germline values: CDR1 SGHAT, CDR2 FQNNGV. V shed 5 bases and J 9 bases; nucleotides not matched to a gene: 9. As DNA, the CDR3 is TGTGCCAGCAGCCGTGGGACTAGAATAACTGAGCAGTTCTTC. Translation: CASSRGTRITEQFF.

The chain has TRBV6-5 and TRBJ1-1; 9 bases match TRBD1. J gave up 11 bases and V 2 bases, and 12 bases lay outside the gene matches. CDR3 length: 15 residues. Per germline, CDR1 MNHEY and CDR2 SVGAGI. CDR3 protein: CASSYTLGTGKIAFF. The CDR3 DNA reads TGTGCCAGCAGTTACACCCTCGGGACAGGGAAAATTGCTTTCTTT.

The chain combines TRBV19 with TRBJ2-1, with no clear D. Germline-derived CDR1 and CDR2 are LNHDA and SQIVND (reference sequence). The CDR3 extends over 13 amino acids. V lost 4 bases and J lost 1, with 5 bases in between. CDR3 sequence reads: CASSSGSYNEQFF. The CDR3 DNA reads TGTGCCAGTAGTAGCGGTTCCTACAATGAGCAGTTCTTC.

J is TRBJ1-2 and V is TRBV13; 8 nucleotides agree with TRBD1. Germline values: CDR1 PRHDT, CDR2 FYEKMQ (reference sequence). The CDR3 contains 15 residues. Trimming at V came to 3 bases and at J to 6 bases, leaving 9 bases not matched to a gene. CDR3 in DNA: TGTGCCAGCAGCTTTCTTTCAGGGGGCGCCGATGGCTACACCTTC. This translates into CASSFLSGGADGYTF.

DNA for the CDR3: TGTGCCAGCAGCGGAGGACAGGGAAAGTCTGAAGCTTTCTTT. Its protein is CASSGGQGKSEAFF. V gene TRBV13 combines with J gene TRBJ1-1, with 8 bases matching TRBD1. Germline lookup yields CDR1 PRHDT and CDR2 FYEKMQ (reference sequence). This CDR3 is built from 14 residues. Trimming cost V 5 bases and J 6 bases; bases outside gene matches: 8. The full variable domain, with the rest looked up from reference TRBV13 and TRBJ1-1, is AAGVIQSPRHLIKEKRETATLKCYPIPRHDTVYWYQQGPGQDPQFLISFYEKMQSDKGSIPDRFSAQQFSDYHSELNMSSLELGDSALYFCASSGGQGKSEAFFGQGTRLTVV.

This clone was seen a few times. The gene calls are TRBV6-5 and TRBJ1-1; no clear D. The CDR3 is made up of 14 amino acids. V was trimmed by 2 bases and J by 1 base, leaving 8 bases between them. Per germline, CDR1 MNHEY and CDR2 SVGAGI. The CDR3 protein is CASSYVARNTEAFF. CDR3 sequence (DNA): TGTGCCAGCAGTTACGTCGCCAGGAACACTGAAGCTTTCTTT.

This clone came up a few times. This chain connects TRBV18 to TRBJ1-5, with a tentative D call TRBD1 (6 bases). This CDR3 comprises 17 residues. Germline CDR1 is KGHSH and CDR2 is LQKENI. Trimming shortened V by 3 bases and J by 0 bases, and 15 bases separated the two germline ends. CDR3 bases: TGTGCCAGCTCACCTCTTCGCCGGACAGATAGCAATCAGCCCCAGCATTTT. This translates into CASSPLRRTDSNQPQHF.

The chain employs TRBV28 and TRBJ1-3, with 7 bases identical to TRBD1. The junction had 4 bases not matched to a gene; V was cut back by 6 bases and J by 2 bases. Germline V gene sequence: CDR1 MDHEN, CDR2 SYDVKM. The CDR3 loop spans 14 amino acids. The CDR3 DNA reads TGTGCCAGCAGACAAGACAGGGCTGGAAACACCATATATTTT. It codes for CASRQDRAGNTIYF.

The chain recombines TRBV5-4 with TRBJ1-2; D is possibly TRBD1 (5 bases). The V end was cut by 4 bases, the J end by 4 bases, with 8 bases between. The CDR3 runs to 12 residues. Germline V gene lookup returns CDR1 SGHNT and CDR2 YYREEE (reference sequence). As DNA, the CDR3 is TGTGCCAGCAGCCCCGGGGGCTATGGCTACACCTTC. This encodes CASSPGGYGYTF. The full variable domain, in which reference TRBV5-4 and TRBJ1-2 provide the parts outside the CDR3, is ETGVTQSPTHLIKTRGQQVTLRCSSQSGHNTVSWYQQALGQGPQFIFQYYREEENGRGNFPPRFSGLQFPNYSSELNVNALELDDSALYLCASSPGGYGYTFGSGTRLTVV.

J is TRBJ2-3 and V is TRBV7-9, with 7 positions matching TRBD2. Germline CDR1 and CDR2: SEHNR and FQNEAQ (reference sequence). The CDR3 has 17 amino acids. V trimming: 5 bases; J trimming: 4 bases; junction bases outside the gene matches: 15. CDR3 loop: CASSLPGLVSTADTQYF. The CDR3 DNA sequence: TGTGCCAGCAGCCTACCCGGACTAGTTAGCACCGCAGATACGCAGTATTTT.

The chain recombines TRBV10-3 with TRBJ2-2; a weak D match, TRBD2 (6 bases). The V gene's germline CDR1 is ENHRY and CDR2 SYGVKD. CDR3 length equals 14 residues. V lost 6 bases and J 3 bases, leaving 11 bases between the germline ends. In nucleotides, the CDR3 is TGTGCCATCAGGAGGGACTCCGACACCGGGGAGCTGTTTTTT. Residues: CAIRRDSDTGELFF.

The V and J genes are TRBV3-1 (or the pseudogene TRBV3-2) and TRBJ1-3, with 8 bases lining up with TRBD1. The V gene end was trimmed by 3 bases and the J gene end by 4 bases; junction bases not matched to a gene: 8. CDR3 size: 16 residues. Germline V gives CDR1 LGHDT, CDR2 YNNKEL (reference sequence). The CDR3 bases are TGTGCCAGCAGCCAGGGGACAGGCCCCGGCGGAAACACCATATATTTT. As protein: CASSQGTGPGGNTIYF.

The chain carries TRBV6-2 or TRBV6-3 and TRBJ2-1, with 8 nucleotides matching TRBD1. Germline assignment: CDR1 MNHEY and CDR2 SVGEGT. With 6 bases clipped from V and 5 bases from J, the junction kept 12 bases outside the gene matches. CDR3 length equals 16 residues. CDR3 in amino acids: CASSTRRQGTHNEQFF. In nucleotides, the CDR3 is TGTGCCAGCAGCACAAGAAGACAGGGGACTCACAATGAGCAGTTCTTC.

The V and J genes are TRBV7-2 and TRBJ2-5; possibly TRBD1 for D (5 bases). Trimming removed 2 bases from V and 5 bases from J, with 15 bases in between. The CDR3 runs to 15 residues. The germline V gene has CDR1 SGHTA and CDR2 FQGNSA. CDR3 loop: CASSLSGRVYETQYF. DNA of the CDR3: TGTGCCAGCAGCTTAAGTGGCAGGGTCTATGAGACCCAGTACTTC.

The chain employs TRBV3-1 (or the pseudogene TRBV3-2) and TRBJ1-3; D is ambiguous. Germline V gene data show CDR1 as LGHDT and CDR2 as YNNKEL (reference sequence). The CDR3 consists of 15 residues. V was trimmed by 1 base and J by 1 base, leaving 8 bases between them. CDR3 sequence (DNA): TGTGCCAGCAGCCAAGTAACCGGGTCTGGAAACACCATATATTTT. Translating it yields CASSQVTGSGNTIYF.

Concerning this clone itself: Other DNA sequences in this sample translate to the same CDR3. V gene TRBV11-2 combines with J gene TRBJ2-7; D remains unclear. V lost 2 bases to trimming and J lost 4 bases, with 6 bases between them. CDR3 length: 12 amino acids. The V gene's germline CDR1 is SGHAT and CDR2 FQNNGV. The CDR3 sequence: CASSLSNYEQYF. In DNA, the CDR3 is TGTGCCAGCAGCTTATCCAATTACGAGCAGTACTTC.

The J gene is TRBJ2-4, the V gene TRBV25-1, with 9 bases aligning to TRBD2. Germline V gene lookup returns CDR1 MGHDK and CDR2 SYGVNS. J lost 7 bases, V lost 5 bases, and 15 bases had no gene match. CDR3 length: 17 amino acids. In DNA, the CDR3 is TGTGCCAGCAGTCCACGACTGGGTAGCGGGGGAGGGAACATTCAGTACTTC. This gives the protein CASSPRLGSGGGNIQYF.

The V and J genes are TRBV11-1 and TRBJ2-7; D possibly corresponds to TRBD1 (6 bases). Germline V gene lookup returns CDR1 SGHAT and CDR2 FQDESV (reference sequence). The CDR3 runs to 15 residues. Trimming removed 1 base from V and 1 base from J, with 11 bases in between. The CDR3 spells CASSLVGQGSYEQYF. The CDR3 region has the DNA TGTGCCAGCAGCTTAGTTGGGCAGGGGTCCTACGAGCAGTACTTC.

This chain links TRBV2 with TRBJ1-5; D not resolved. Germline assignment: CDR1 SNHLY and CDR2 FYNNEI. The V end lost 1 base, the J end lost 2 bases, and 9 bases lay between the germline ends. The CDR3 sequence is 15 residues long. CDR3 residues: CASSEVRQGNQPQHF. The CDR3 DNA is TGTGCCAGCAGTGAAGTTAGGCAGGGCAATCAGCCCCAGCATTTT.

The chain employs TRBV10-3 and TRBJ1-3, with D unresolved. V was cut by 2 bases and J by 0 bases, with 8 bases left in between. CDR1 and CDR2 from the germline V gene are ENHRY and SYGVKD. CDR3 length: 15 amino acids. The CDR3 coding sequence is TGTGCCATCAGTGAGATGGGAGTCTCTGGAAACACCATATATTTT. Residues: CAISEMGVSGNTIYF.

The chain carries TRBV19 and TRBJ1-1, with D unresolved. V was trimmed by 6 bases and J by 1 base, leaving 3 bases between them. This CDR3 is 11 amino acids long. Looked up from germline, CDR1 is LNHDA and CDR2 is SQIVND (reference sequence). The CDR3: CASSWNTEAFF. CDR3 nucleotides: TGTGCCAGTAGCTGGAACACTGAAGCTTTCTTT.

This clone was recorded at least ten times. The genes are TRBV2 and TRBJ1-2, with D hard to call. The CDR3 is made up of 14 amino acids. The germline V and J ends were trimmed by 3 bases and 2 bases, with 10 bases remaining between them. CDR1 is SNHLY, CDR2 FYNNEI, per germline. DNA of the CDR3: TGTGCCAGCAGTGATCTGGGCCCGAACTATGGCTACACCTTC. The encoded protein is CASSDLGPNYGYTF.

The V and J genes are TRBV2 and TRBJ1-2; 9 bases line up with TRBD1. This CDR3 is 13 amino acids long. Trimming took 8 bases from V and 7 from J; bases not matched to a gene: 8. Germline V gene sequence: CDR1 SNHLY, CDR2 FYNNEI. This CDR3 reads CASVAGQGFGYTF. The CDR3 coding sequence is TGTGCCAGCGTCGCGGGACAGGGTTTTGGCTACACCTTC.

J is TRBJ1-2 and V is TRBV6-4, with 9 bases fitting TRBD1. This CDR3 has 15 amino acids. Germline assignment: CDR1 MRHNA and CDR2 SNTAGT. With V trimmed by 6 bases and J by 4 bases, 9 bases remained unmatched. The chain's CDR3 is CASRPEWDRVYGYTF. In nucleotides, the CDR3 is TGTGCCAGCAGACCCGAATGGGACAGGGTCTATGGCTACACCTTC.

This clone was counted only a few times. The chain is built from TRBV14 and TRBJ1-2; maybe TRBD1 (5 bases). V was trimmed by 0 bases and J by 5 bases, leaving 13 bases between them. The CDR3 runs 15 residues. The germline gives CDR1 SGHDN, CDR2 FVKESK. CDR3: CASSQDDRTLYGYTF. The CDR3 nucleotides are TGTGCCAGCAGCCAAGATGATAGGACACTTTATGGCTACACCTTC.

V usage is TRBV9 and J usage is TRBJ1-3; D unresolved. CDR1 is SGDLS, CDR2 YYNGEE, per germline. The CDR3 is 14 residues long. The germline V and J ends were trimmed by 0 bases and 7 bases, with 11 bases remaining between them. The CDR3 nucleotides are TGTGCCAGCAGCGTAGGAGGGAATAAGAACACCATATATTTT. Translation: CASSVGGNKNTIYF.

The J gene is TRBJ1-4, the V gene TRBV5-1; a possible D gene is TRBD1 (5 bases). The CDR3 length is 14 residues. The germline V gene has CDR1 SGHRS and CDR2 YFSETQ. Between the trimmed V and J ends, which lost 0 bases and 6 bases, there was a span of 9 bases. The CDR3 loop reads CASSLVQEDEKLFF. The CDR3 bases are TGCGCCAGCAGCTTGGTACAGGAAGATGAAAAACTGTTTTTT. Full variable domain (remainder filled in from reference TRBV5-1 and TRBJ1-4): KAGVTQTPRYLIKTRGQQVTLSCSPISGHRSVSWYQQTPGQGLQFLFEYFSETQRNKGNFPGRFSGRQFSNSRSEMNVSTLELGDSALYLCASSLVQEDEKLFFGSGTQLSVL.

DNA for the CDR3: TGTGCCATCAGTGTTGGGGACAGGGGGCGCCCAGATACGCAGTATTTT. It yields the protein CAISVGDRGRPDTQYF. The genes are TRBV10-3 and TRBJ2-3; 12 bases map to TRBD1. CDR3 length: 16 amino acids. V trimming: 4 bases; J trimming: 4 bases; junction bases outside the gene matches: 6. CDR1 is ENHRY and CDR2 is SYGVKD in the germline V gene.